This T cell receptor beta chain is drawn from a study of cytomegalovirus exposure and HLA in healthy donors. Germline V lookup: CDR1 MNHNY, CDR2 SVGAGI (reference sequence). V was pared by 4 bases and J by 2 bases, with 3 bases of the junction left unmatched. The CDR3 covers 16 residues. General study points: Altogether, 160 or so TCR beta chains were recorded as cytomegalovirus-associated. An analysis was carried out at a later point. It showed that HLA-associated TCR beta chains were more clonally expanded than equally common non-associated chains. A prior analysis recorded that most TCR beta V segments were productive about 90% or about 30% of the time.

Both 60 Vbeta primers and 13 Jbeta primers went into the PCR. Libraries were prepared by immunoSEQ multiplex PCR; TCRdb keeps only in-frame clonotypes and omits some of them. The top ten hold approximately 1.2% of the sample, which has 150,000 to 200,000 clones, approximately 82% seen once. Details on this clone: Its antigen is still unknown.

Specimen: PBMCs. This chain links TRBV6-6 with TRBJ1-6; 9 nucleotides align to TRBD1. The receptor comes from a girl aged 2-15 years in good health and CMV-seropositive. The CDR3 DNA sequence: TGTGCCAGCAGTTCGGACAGGGGAGCCTATAATTCACCCCTCCACTTT. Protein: CASSSDRGAYNSPLHF.